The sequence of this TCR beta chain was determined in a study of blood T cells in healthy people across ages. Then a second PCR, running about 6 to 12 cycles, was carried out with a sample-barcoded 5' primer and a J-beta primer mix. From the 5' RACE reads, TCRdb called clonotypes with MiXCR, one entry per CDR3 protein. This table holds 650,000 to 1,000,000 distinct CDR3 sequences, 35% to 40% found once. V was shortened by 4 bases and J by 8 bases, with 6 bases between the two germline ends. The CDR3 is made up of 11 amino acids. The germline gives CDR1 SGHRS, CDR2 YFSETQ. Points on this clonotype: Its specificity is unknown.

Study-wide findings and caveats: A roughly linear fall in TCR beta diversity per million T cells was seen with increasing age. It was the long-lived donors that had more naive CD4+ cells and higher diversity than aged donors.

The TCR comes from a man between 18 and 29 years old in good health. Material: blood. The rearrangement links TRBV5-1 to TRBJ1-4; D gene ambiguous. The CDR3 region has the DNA TGCGCCAGCAGCGGAGACGAAAAACTGTTTTTT. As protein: CASSGDEKLFF.